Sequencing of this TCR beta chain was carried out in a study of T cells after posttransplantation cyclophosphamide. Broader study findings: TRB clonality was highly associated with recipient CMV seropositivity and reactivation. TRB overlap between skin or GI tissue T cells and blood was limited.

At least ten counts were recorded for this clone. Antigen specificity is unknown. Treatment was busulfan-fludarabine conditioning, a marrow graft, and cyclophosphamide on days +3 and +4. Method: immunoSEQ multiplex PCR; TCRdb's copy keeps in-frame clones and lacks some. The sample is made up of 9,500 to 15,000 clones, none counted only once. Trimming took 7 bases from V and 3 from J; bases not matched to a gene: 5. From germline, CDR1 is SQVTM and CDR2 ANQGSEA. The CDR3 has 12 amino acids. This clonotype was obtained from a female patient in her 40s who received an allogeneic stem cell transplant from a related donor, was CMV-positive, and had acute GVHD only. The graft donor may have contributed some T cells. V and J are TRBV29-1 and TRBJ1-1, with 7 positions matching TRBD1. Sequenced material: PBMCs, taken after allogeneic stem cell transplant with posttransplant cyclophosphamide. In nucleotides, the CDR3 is TGCAGCGGGACAGGCTTGGACACTGAAGCTTTCTTT. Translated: CSGTGLDTEAFF.